The 21 T cell receptor beta chains below were found in one sample sequenced in a study of T-cell reconstitution after alpha-beta-depleted transplantation in children. A TCRbeta library incorporating unique molecular identifiers was prepared. A single record per CDR3 protein comes from TCRdb applying MiXCR to the PCR reads. This table has fewer than 550,000 distinct CDR3 sequences, about a sixth appearing once. Sequencing was performed on PBMCs, mostly from graft donor cells, taken 360 days after TCRalphabeta/CD19-depleted stem cell transplant. The receptors shown here come from a boy under two years old who had a stem cell transplant for Wiskott-Aldrich syndrome, so the T cells may come from the graft donor.

This clonotype was detected only a few times. V gene TRBV10-3 combines with J gene TRBJ2-3; D ambiguous. CDR3 length: 11 residues. CDR1 and CDR2 from the germline V gene are ENHRY and SYGVKD. V was cut by 11 bases and J by 7 bases, with 13 bases left in between. The CDR3 DNA follows: TGTGCCCTTCAGGTGGGCCATACGCAGTATTTT. It yields the protein CALQVGHTQYF.

This clonotype was recorded many times. This rearrangement joins TRBV21-1 to TRBJ2-1; the table's D call TRBD1 went unverified against the DNA. TRBV21-1 is a pseudogene. The length of the CDR3 is 12 residues. CDR3 sequence (DNA): TGTGCCAGCAGCTCAAGAGGGGGAGAGCAGTTCTTC. Its translation: CASSSRGGEQFF.

This clonotype was seen more than once but under ten times. The J gene is TRBJ2-1, the V gene TRBV6-1; D is ambiguous. This CDR3 region has 15 residues. Trimming took off 1 base at V and 3 bases at J, with 10 bases between the two ends. CDR1 MNHNS and CDR2 SASEGT come from the germline V gene. For the CDR3, the DNA is TGTGCCAGCAGTGAAGTACGTCCTCTCTACAATGAGCAGTTCTTC. Amino acid sequence: CASSEVRPLYNEQFF.

This clonotype was seen more than once but under ten times. This chain links TRBV24-1 with TRBJ2-5; no clear D gene. The germline gives CDR1 KGHDR, CDR2 SFDVKD. The length of the CDR3 is 14 residues. The V end lost 3 bases, the J end lost 5 bases, and 12 bases lay between the germline ends. CDR3 residues: CATSDHSDIETQYF. The DNA for the CDR3 is TGTGCCACCAGTGATCACAGTGATATCGAGACCCAGTACTTC.

The V call is TRBV2, the J call TRBJ1-2; a possible D gene is TRBD1 (5 bases). CDR1 and CDR2 from the germline V gene are SNHLY and FYNNEI. The length of the CDR3 is 11 residues. The germline V and J ends were trimmed by 6 bases and 8 bases, with 10 bases remaining between them. The CDR3 loop is CASRGARGYTF. CDR3 bases: TGTGCCAGCAGAGGGGCTCGAGGCTACACCTTC.

The chain employs TRBV9 and TRBJ2-7; no firm D call. The CDR3 is made up of 17 amino acids. Between the trimmed V and J ends, which lost 0 bases and 1 base, there was a span of 17 bases. Germline V gene sequence: CDR1 SGDLS, CDR2 YYNGEE. CDR3 sequence (DNA): TGTGCCAGCAGCGTAGATTCCGCTGCGGTCAGATCCTACGAGCAGTACTTC. Translation: CASSVDSAAVRSYEQYF.

This clonotype was counted ten times or more. The J gene is TRBJ2-1, the V gene TRBV7-9; no clear D. V lost 4 bases and J lost 7, with 11 bases in between. CDR1 and CDR2 from the germline V gene are SEHNR and FQNEAQ (reference sequence). This CDR3 spans 13 amino acids. CDR3 loop: CASSSPLRNEQFF. The CDR3 DNA sequence: TGTGCCAGCAGCTCCCCCCTCCGGAATGAGCAGTTCTTC.

V usage is TRBV20-1 and J usage is TRBJ2-1; TRBD2 agrees at 12 bases. The germline V gene has CDR1 DFQATT and CDR2 SNEGSKA (reference sequence). V was clipped by 5 bases and J by 7 bases; unmatched bases: 6. The CDR3 sequence is 14 residues long. CDR3 sequence: CSALAGGPKNEQFF. The CDR3 coding sequence is TGCAGTGCTCTAGCGGGGGGGCCGAAAAATGAGCAGTTCTTC.

This clonotype was counted only a few times. The V and J genes are TRBV5-6 and TRBJ2-4; 9 bases fit TRBD1. In germline, CDR1 is SGHDT, CDR2 YYEEEE. Germline trimming cut 4 bases from V and 8 bases from J; bases unmatched to any gene: 7. The CDR3 extends over 14 amino acids. The CDR3 loop reads CASSPGTGYDIQYF. CDR3 DNA sequence: TGTGCCAGCAGCCCCGGGACAGGGTATGACATTCAGTACTTC. The variable domain in full, completed from reference TRBV5-6 and TRBJ2-4, reads DAGVTQSPTHLIKTRGQQVTLRCSPKSGHDTVSWYQQALGQGPQFIFQYYEEEERQRGNFPDRFSGHQFPNYSSELNVNALLLGDSALYLCASSPGTGYDIQYFGAGTRLSVL.

The table lists this clonotype with a few counts. V is TRBV23-1 and J is TRBJ2-2; 12 nucleotides align to TRBD1. TRBV23-1 is an open reading frame whose function is uncertain. V gave up 5 bases and J gave up 5 bases; unmatched junction bases: 3. The CDR3 consists of 15 residues. The CDR3 DNA is TGCGCCAGCAGTGGGACAGGGGGCGAGACCGGGGAGCTGTTTTTT. Translating gives CASSGTGGETGELFF.

The chain uses TRBV12-3 or TRBV12-4 and TRBJ1-4; 7 bases are a match to TRBD1. After removal of 5 bases from V and 4 bases from J, the junction contained 7 bases not matched to a gene. The CDR3 consists of 15 residues. The CDR3 reads CASSQMTGINEKLFF. The DNA of the CDR3 is TGTGCCAGCAGTCAAATGACAGGGATTAATGAAAAACTGTTTTTT.

This clonotype was observed a few times. CDR3 protein: CASSLRNSPLFYEQYF. The CDR3 DNA sequence: TGCGCCAGCAGCTTGCGAAACTCCCCTCTTTTCTACGAGCAGTACTTC. This rearrangement joins TRBV5-1 to TRBJ2-7; D remains unclear. Trimming pared 1 base from V and 3 bases from J, leaving 17 bases between. The germline gives CDR1 SGHRS, CDR2 YFSETQ. The CDR3 is 16 amino acids. The full variable domain, rest sourced from reference TRBV5-1 and TRBJ2-7, is KAGVTQTPRYLIKTRGQQVTLSCSPISGHRSVSWYQQTPGQGLQFLFEYFSETQRNKGNFPGRFSGRQFSNSRSEMNVSTLELGDSALYLCASSLRNSPLFYEQYFGPGTRLTVT.

The chain recombines TRBV27 with TRBJ2-1; D gene uncertain. The CDR3 loop spans 13 amino acids. In germline, CDR1 is MNHEY, CDR2 SMNVEV (reference sequence). V lost 2 bases and J lost 8, with 10 bases in between. The CDR3 spells CASSLILGHEQFF. In nucleotides, the CDR3 is TGTGCCAGCAGTTTAATACTGGGTCATGAGCAGTTCTTC.

The V and J genes are TRBV5-1 and TRBJ1-2, with TRBD1 identical over 8 bases. This CDR3 region has 13 residues. J was trimmed by 8 bases and V by 4 bases; bases with no gene match: 7. Germline V gene data show CDR1 as SGHRS and CDR2 as YFSETQ. CDR3 amino acids: CASSETGAGGYTF. In DNA form, the CDR3 reads TGCGCCAGCAGCGAGACAGGGGCAGGCGGCTACACCTTC. The variable domain in full, completed from reference TRBV5-1 and TRBJ1-2, reads KAGVTQTPRYLIKTRGQQVTLSCSPISGHRSVSWYQQTPGQGLQFLFEYFSETQRNKGNFPGRFSGRQFSNSRSEMNVSTLELGDSALYLCASSETGAGGYTFGSGTRLTVV.

This clonotype occurred a few times. The chain couples TRBV4-1 to TRBJ1-6; D gene unclear. V lost 2 bases to trimming and J lost 7 bases, with 3 bases between them. Per the germline V gene, CDR1 is MGHRA and CDR2 is YSYEKL. This CDR3 comprises 12 residues. The CDR3 region is CASSQRNSPLHF. CDR3 nucleotides: TGCGCCAGCAGCCAAAGGAATTCACCCCTCCACTTT.

This clonotype appeared a few times. V is TRBV29-1 and J is TRBJ2-3; 8 bases fit TRBD1. CDR1 and CDR2 from the germline V gene are SQVTM and ANQGSEA. Trimming at V came to 7 bases and at J to 3 bases, leaving 6 bases not matched to a gene. CDR3 length equals 13 residues. CDR3 in amino acids: CSARTGPTDTQYF. The CDR3, as DNA: TGCAGCGCCAGGACAGGGCCGACAGATACGCAGTATTTT.

The rearrangement uses TRBV20-1 and TRBJ2-3; 8 nucleotides align to TRBD2. V lost 5 bases to trimming and J lost 1 base; unmatched junction nucleotides: 2. The CDR3 spans 13 residues. The germline gives CDR1 DFQATT, CDR2 SNEGSKA (reference sequence). The CDR3 bases are TGCAGTGCTTCACTAGCGGGCACAGATACGCAGTATTTT. Its protein is CSASLAGTDTQYF.

On this clonotype: The junction departs from the called germline gene at one end, perhaps through a read error. The rearrangement joins TRBV14 to TRBJ2-5, with TRBD2 matching 8 bases. CDR1 and CDR2 from the germline V gene are SGHDN and FVKESK. The CDR3 length is 13 residues. As DNA, the CDR3 is TGTGCCAGCAGCCCGTGGCTTCGCGGGAGGACTTCCTTC. This codes for CASSPWLRGRTSF.

This clonotype was seen a handful of times. This chain uses TRBV24-1 with TRBJ2-7, with 15 bases aligning to TRBD2. CDR1 is KGHDR, CDR2 SFDVKD, per germline. V lost 9 bases, J lost 4 bases, and 6 bases stayed unmatched. The CDR3 has 15 amino acids. The CDR3 loop reads CATEGLAGGRYEQYF. DNA of the CDR3: TGTGCCACCGAGGGACTAGCGGGAGGTCGGTACGAGCAGTACTTC.

In this sample, this clonotype turned up a few times. This chain connects TRBV7-2 to TRBJ1-5; no reliable D call. CDR3 length: 15 amino acids. Germline V gives CDR1 SGHTA, CDR2 FQGNSA. V was pared by 1 base and J by 5 bases, with 12 bases between. DNA for the CDR3: TGTGCCAGCAGCTTAGTTAGCACGGGAGATCAGCCCCAGCATTTT. This encodes CASSLVSTGDQPQHF. The full variable domain, rest sourced from reference TRBV7-2 and TRBJ1-5, is GAGVSQSPSNKVTEKGKDVELRCDPISGHTALYWYRQSLGQGLEFLIYFQGNSAPDKSGLPSDRFSAERTGGSVSTLTIQRTQQEDSAVYLCASSLVSTGDQPQHFGDGTRLSIL.

The V and J genes are TRBV12-3 or TRBV12-4 and TRBJ2-5; D may be TRBD2 (5 bases). The CDR3 consists of 11 residues. Trimming cost V 7 bases and J 5 bases, with 8 bases left between them. The CDR3 sequence: CASKWRETQYF. The CDR3 DNA is TGTGCCAGCAAATGGAGGGAGACCCAGTACTTC.